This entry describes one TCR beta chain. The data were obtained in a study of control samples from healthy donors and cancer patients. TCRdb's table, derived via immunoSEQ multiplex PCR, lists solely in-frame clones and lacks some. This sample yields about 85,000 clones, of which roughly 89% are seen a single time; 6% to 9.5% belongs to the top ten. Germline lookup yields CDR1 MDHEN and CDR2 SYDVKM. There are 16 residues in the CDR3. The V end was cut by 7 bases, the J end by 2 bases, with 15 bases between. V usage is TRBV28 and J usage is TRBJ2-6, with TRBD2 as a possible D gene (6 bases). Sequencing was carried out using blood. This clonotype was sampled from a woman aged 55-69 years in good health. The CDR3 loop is CASIAGGETGANVLTF. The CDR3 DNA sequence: TGTGCCAGCATCGCGGGCGGGGAGACTGGGGCCAACGTCCTGACTTTC.